Below are 16 T cell receptor beta chains sequenced from a single sample in a study of T cell responses to AZD1222 COVID-19 vaccine. TCRdb's copy holds only in-frame clones and misses some; the assay was immunoSEQ multiplex PCR. The table has more than 70,000 clones, roughly 91% seen once; the top ten hold 4% to 5%. Sequenced here: peripheral blood, sampled 28 days after the second AZD1222 dose. All receptors come from an adult who received the AZD1222 COVID-19 vaccine.

The CDR3 DNA is TGTGCCAGCAGTCGCCCCATGGGGCAGCCCCACTACGAGCAGTACTTC. Translated: CASSRPMGQPHYEQYF. The chain couples TRBV7-8 to TRBJ2-7; the D gene is possibly TRBD1 (5 bases). CDR3 size: 16 residues. Germline V gives CDR1 SGHVS, CDR2 FQNEAQ. Trimming took 6 bases from V and 3 from J, leaving 21 bases between them.

The V call is TRBV25-1, the J call TRBJ2-7; D remains ambiguous. Germline V gives CDR1 MGHDK, CDR2 SYGVNS. V was cut by 2 bases and J by 3 bases, with 8 bases left in between. CDR3 size: 13 residues. The DNA of the CDR3 is TGTGCCAGCAGTGAAGGGTTAAACTACGAGCAGTACTTC. It yields the protein CASSEGLNYEQYF.

This rearrangement joins TRBV7-9 to TRBJ1-4; 9 positions match TRBD1. V was pared by 1 base and J by 8 bases, with 8 bases of the junction left unmatched. In germline, CDR1 is SEHNR, CDR2 FQNEAQ (reference sequence). This CDR3 has 16 residues. CDR3 region: CASSLGDRVVTEKLFF. CDR3 DNA: TGTGCCAGCAGCTTAGGGGACAGGGTGGTAACCGAAAAACTGTTTTTT.

The rearrangement joins TRBV2 to TRBJ2-5; D is ambiguous. The ends were cut back, 6 bases at V and 2 bases at J, with 10 bases in the middle. This CDR3 has 13 amino acids. CDR1 and CDR2 from the germline V gene are SNHLY and FYNNEI. CDR3 amino acids: CASRIEIQETQYF. CDR3 bases: TGTGCCAGCAGGATAGAGATTCAAGAGACCCAGTACTTC.

This clone was observed a few times. The same CDR3 is also encoded by other DNA sequences in this sample. The gene calls are TRBV5-1 and TRBJ2-7, with 13 bases aligning to TRBD2. The CDR3 is made up of 17 amino acids. Germline V lookup: CDR1 SGHRS, CDR2 YFSETQ. Trimming at V came to 3 bases and at J to 0 bases, leaving 6 bases not matched to a gene. The CDR3: CASSSRTSGGSSYEQYF. CDR3 sequence (DNA): TGCGCCAGCAGCTCCCGGACTAGCGGGGGATCCTCCTACGAGCAGTACTTC. Combining the CDR3 with reference TRBV5-1 and TRBJ2-7 gives the whole variable domain KAGVTQTPRYLIKTRGQQVTLSCSPISGHRSVSWYQQTPGQGLQFLFEYFSETQRNKGNFPGRFSGRQFSNSRSEMNVSTLELGDSALYLCASSSRTSGGSSYEQYFGPGTRLTVT.

The chain uses TRBV19 and TRBJ1-2, with 8 bases aligning to TRBD1. There are 13 residues in the CDR3. Germline trimming cut 4 bases from V and 8 bases from J; bases unmatched to any gene: 6. Per the germline V gene, CDR1 is LNHDA and CDR2 is SQIVND (reference sequence). CDR3 DNA: TGTGCCAGTAGTACAGGGGGCAGAGGGGGCTACACCTTC. The encoded protein is CASSTGGRGGYTF.

V gene TRBV5-1 combines with J gene TRBJ2-3; D is unresolved. From germline, CDR1 is SGHRS and CDR2 YFSETQ. This CDR3 comprises 15 residues. V shed 0 bases and J shed 5 bases, with 13 bases lying between them. The CDR3 coding sequence is TGCGCCAGCAGCTTGGTAGGTGACAAAAAAGATACGCAGTATTTT. It specifies CASSLVGDKKDTQYF.

This chain uses TRBV25-1 with TRBJ2-7, with TRBD2 matching over 7 bases. Germline CDR1 is MGHDK and CDR2 is SYGVNS. J lost 12 bases, V lost 4 bases, and 9 bases had no gene match. The CDR3 runs to 12 residues. The CDR3 bases are TGTGCCAGCAGTGGGACCGGGACTAATCGGTACTTC. Translating it yields CASSGTGTNRYF.

The chain has TRBV4-1 and TRBJ1-2; unclear D gene. The CDR3 is 14 amino acids. The germline V gene encodes CDR1 MGHRA and CDR2 YSYEKL. V lost 4 bases, J lost 5 bases, and 14 bases lay in between. This CDR3 is CASSREGLRYGYTF. The CDR3, as DNA: TGCGCCAGCAGCCGGGAGGGATTACGATATGGCTACACCTTC.

This rearrangement joins TRBV2 to TRBJ2-3; 11 nucleotides align to TRBD2. CDR1 and CDR2 from the germline V gene are SNHLY and FYNNEI. The CDR3 covers 16 residues. With V trimmed by 4 bases and J by 0 bases, 3 bases remained unmatched. The CDR3 sequence: CASSVGLAASTDTQYF. DNA for the CDR3: TGTGCCAGCAGTGTGGGACTAGCGGCTAGCACAGATACGCAGTATTTT. The full variable domain, its missing parts supplied by reference TRBV2 and TRBJ2-3, is EPEVTQTPSHQVTQMGQEVILRCVPISNHLYFYWYRQILGQKVEFLVSFYNNEISEKSEIFDDQFSVERPDGSNFTLKIRSTKLEDSAMYFCASSVGLAASTDTQYFGPGTRLTVL.

The chain links TRBV2 to TRBJ2-7; 8 bases are a match to TRBD1. Looked up from germline, CDR1 is SNHLY and CDR2 is FYNNEI. The CDR3 extends over 14 amino acids. Trimming removed 4 bases from V and 7 bases from J; junction bases left unmatched: 9. The CDR3 bases are TGTGCCAGCAGTGTCGGGCAGGGGGCTTGGGAGCAGTACTTC. It yields the protein CASSVGQGAWEQYF.

The chain links TRBV2 to TRBJ1-2; D may be TRBD1 (6 bases). V was cut by 3 bases and J by 4 bases, with 15 bases left in between. Germline CDR1 and CDR2: SNHLY and FYNNEI. The CDR3 is made up of 15 amino acids. CDR3 sequence: CASSENGGSVYGYTF. The CDR3 nucleotides read TGTGCCAGCAGTGAGAATGGGGGCTCGGTCTATGGCTACACCTTC.

This clone was seen more than once but under ten times. The chain recombines TRBV5-1 with TRBJ1-1, with a tentative D call TRBD1 (5 bases). Germline loops: CDR1 SGHRS, CDR2 YFSETQ. The ends were cut back, 3 bases at V and 4 bases at J, with 10 bases in the middle. There are 13 residues in the CDR3. CDR3 region: CASSSGGATEAFF. The CDR3 coding sequence is TGCGCCAGCAGCTCGGGGGGAGCCACTGAAGCTTTCTTT. Supplemented by reference TRBV5-1 and TRBJ1-1, the full variable domain reads KAGVTQTPRYLIKTRGQQVTLSCSPISGHRSVSWYQQTPGQGLQFLFEYFSETQRNKGNFPGRFSGRQFSNSRSEMNVSTLELGDSALYLCASSSGGATEAFFGQGTRLTVV.

This clone was seen more than once but under ten times. The genes are TRBV9 and TRBJ2-3; TRBD2 agrees at 12 bases. The CDR3 length is 13 residues. The V gene end was trimmed by 0 bases and the J gene end by 15 bases; junction bases not matched to a gene: 5. Germline values: CDR1 SGDLS, CDR2 YYNGEE. Here the CDR3 reads CASSVASGGVHYF. CDR3 nucleotide sequence: TGTGCCAGCAGCGTAGCTAGCGGGGGGGTCCACTATTTT.

The genes are TRBV4-1 and TRBJ2-3; 7 bases align to TRBD2. Germline lookup yields CDR1 MGHRA and CDR2 YSYEKL. J lost 2 bases, V lost 1 base, and 6 bases had no gene match. There are 16 residues in the CDR3. This CDR3 is CASSQGGAGLTDTQYF. As DNA, the CDR3 is TGCGCCAGCAGCCAAGGGGGAGCGGGGCTCACAGATACGCAGTATTTT.

The chain carries TRBV10-3 and TRBJ2-3; D may be TRBD2 (5 bases). Germline assignment: CDR1 ENHRY and CDR2 SYGVKD. V lost 0 bases and J 2 bases, leaving 9 bases between the germline ends. The CDR3 spans 15 residues. The CDR3 protein is CAISESERVTDTQYF. In DNA form, the CDR3 reads TGTGCCATCAGTGAGTCAGAGAGGGTCACAGATACGCAGTATTTT.